The sequence of this T cell receptor beta chain was determined in a study of T cell responses to AZD1222 COVID-19 vaccine. The repertoire was sequenced with immunoSEQ multiplex PCR; TCRdb's copy has only in-frame clones and lacks some. The sample has 180,000 or so clones, about 90% seen once. Germline V CDR1 and CDR2: SGHTA, FQGNSA. The CDR3 is made up of 15 amino acids. V was clipped by 4 bases and J by 6 bases; unmatched bases: 8. Details on this clone: Its target is not known.

Study results and limitations: Spike as a whole was targeted by vaccine-associated CD4 TCRs, dominant at 160-218 and 743-854. Clonal diversity was possibly underestimated; the donors were predominantly white British and more often female. Among those given AZD1222, only five or six were seropositive at baseline.

The TCR was taken from an adult who received the AZD1222 COVID-19 vaccine. The chain recombines TRBV7-2 with TRBJ2-1; 8 nucleotides align to TRBD1. Sequenced material: peripheral blood, taken 28 days after the second AZD1222 dose. The CDR3 loop reads CASSSDRGFLNEQFF. CDR3 sequence (DNA): TGTGCCAGCAGCTCCGACAGGGGTTTCCTCAATGAGCAGTTCTTC.